This T cell receptor (beta chain) was documented in a study of Ad26.COV2.S vaccination and SARS-CoV-2 variants. Across the study: Administration of Ad26.COV2.S was intramuscular, either once or twice 56 days apart. Regarding the study as a whole: Recipients of vaccine and of placebo showed similar breadth of their non-spike TCR repertoires. Total T cell responses, in the TCR breadth and depth analyses, may have been underestimated.

The protocol was immunoSEQ multiplex PCR, while the TCRdb copy is restricted to in-frame clones and leaves out a portion. This sample carries 360,000 or so clones, about 91% of them seen once, and the ten largest clones take 1.5% to 2%. Treatment in this sample: 19 received Ad26.COV2.S at low or high dose, single or two shots; roughly five received placebo; per-sample allocation not given. Sampling took place 63 days after the first vaccine or placebo injection. The shot given was an Ad26 vector that makes Wuhan-strain SARS-CoV-2 spike. Regarding this clone: Its specificity is not known.

The TCR was taken from a person aged 18-65 years who received the Ad26.COV2.S COVID-19 vaccine or a placebo. Material: peripheral blood, obtained in a trial of Ad26.COV2.S vaccine versus placebo.

CDR3 coding DNA: TGTGCCACCAGTGACGTATCTAGCGGGATCTACAATGAGCAGTTCTTC. The encoded protein is CATSDVSSGIYNEQFF. V gene TRBV24-1 combines with J gene TRBJ2-1; 9 bases agree with TRBD2. Germline assignment: CDR1 KGHDR and CDR2 SFDVKD. The CDR3 runs to 16 residues. V was pared by 4 bases and J by 3 bases, with 6 bases of the junction left unmatched.